This T cell receptor beta chain was sequenced for a study of T cells in Graves' hyperthyroidism and ophthalmopathy. RNA transcripts gave rise to amplified TCR beta CDR3 regions. Using the HTBI primer set, a first-round RT-PCR was run on the TCR CDR3. TCRdb independently ran MiXCR on the multiplex PCR reads; one entry per CDR3 protein. The sample holds a few hundred thousand distinct CDR3 sequences, about 15% seen once. V lost 5 bases to trimming and J lost 15 bases; unmatched junction nucleotides: 5. Germline CDR1 SEHNR, CDR2 FQNEAQ (reference sequence). The CDR3 loop spans 11 amino acids. The chain couples TRBV7-9 to TRBJ2-1; 9 bases fit TRBD1. This TCR came from a woman aged 60-75 years with Graves' ophthalmopathy. The sequenced sample consisted of blood. The CDR3 DNA follows: TGTGCCAGCAGCACCTTGGGACAGGGGTTCTTC. Translated, it gives CASSTLGQGFF.